This record concerns one T cell receptor beta chain sequence. CDR1 is MNHEY, CDR2 SVGAGI, per germline. The CDR3 contains 15 residues. The J segment lost 4 bases and the V segment lost 8 bases, leaving 12 bases of the junction unmatched. The sample is drawn from a study of blood T cell repertoires in COVID-19. TCRdb's table, derived via immunoSEQ multiplex PCR, lists solely in-frame clones and lacks some. The sample yields over 50,000 clones, 80% to 90% seen once. The sample taken for sequencing was peripheral blood. The origin of this receptor is a human donor in a cohort sampled during active COVID-19. This sequence joins TRBV6-5 and TRBJ2-7; 9 bases map to TRBD2. The CDR3 loop reads CASARDSGSGYEQYF. The CDR3 coding sequence is TGTGCCAGCGCTAGGGATAGCGGGAGTGGGTACGAGCAGTACTTC.